Listed here are 8 T cell receptor beta chains from one sample, sequenced in a study of blood T cell repertoires in COVID-19. The protocol was immunoSEQ multiplex PCR, while the TCRdb copy is restricted to in-frame clones and leaves out a portion. The sample consists of 140,000 to 150,000 clones, more than 75% of them appearing once. Input material: peripheral blood. The receptors stem from a human donor with acute or convalescent COVID-19. The donor label of this sample is uncertain.

The chain joins TRBV28 to TRBJ2-5; TRBD2 agrees at 8 bases. CDR3 size: 14 residues. V lost 4 bases to trimming and J lost 0 bases; unmatched junction nucleotides: 1. Germline CDR1 MDHEN, CDR2 SYDVKM. The CDR3 region is CASSSGGYQETQYF. The CDR3 DNA sequence: TGTGCCAGCAGTTCGGGGGGGTACCAAGAGACCCAGTACTTC. The full variable domain, in which reference TRBV28 and TRBJ2-5 provide the parts outside the CDR3, is DVKVTQSSRYLVKRTGEKVFLECVQDMDHENMFWYRQDPGLGLRLIYFSYDVKMKEKGDIPEGYSVSREKKERFSLILESASTNQTSMYLCASSSGGYQETQYFGPGTRLLVL.

This clone was seen only a few times. This CDR3 reads CATSEGTSGRATDTQYF. The DNA for the CDR3 is TGTGCCACCAGTGAAGGGACTAGCGGGAGGGCTACAGATACGCAGTATTTT. This chain links TRBV24-1 with TRBJ2-3; 16 nucleotides match TRBD2. The CDR3 spans 17 residues. Germline CDR1 reads KGHDR; CDR2 reads SFDVKD. J lost 3 bases, V lost 4 bases, and 3 bases had no gene match.

The rearrangement uses TRBV5-1 and TRBJ2-7; 9 bases agree with TRBD1. V trimming: 2 bases; J trimming: 9 bases; junction bases outside the gene matches: 12. The V gene's germline CDR1 is SGHRS and CDR2 YFSETQ. The CDR3 covers 15 residues. The CDR3 loop is CASSLQTGGLDVQYF. In nucleotides, the CDR3 is TGCGCCAGCAGCTTACAGACAGGGGGGTTAGATGTGCAGTACTTC.

This chain uses TRBV18 with TRBJ2-7, with 9 bases identical to TRBD1. The CDR3 totals 16 residues. V gave up 4 bases and J gave up 1 base; unmatched junction bases: 8. The germline gives CDR1 KGHSH, CDR2 LQKENI. The CDR3 DNA reads TGTGCCAGCTCACGCGCCGGGACAGGGAGTTCCTACGAGCAGTACTTC. Translated, it gives CASSRAGTGSSYEQYF. The full variable domain, with the rest looked up from reference TRBV18 and TRBJ2-7, is NAGVMQNPRHLVRRRGQEARLRCSPMKGHSHVYWYRQLPEEGLKFMVYLQKENIIDESGMPKERFSAEFPKEGPSILRIQQVVRGDSAAYFCASSRAGTGSSYEQYFGPGTRLTVT.

The V gene is TRBV5-6, the J gene TRBJ1-1; D not certain. Germline lookup yields CDR1 SGHDT and CDR2 YYEEEE. The CDR3 length is 15 residues. Trimming left V 1 base short and J 1 base short, with 11 bases between. CDR3 sequence reads: CASSLWQAKNTEAFF. The CDR3 coding sequence is TGTGCCAGCAGCTTGTGGCAGGCCAAGAACACTGAAGCTTTCTTT.

The chain links TRBV19 to TRBJ1-1; the match to TRBD1 covers 10 bases. The length of the CDR3 is 15 residues. CDR1 is LNHDA and CDR2 is SQIVND in the germline V gene (reference sequence). With V trimmed by 5 bases and J by 5 bases, 8 bases remained unmatched. CDR3 sequence: CASSPGDRGRTEAFF. For the CDR3, the DNA is TGTGCCAGTAGTCCAGGGGACAGGGGAAGGACTGAAGCTTTCTTT.

The chain carries TRBV30 and TRBJ1-6, with a weak D call TRBD1 (5 bases). The CDR3 covers 14 residues. Trimming removed 3 bases at V and 10 bases at J, with 16 bases between. Germline assignment: CDR1 GTSNPN and CDR2 SVGIG (reference sequence). In nucleotides, the CDR3 is TGTGCCTGGAGCCGGGGGAATCCAGGATCACCCCTCCACTTT. Amino acids: CAWSRGNPGSPLHF.

The V call is TRBV28, the J call TRBJ2-3, with 8 bases aligning to TRBD1. Germline lookup yields CDR1 MDHEN and CDR2 SYDVKM. The V and J ends lost 4 bases and 3 bases, in that order; junction bases with no gene match: 0. This CDR3 has 13 amino acids. The chain's CDR3 is CASSWTGTDTQYF. CDR3 DNA sequence: TGTGCCAGCAGTTGGACAGGGACAGATACGCAGTATTTT.